This passage covers 6 T cell receptor beta chains from one sample sequenced in a study of blood T cell repertoires in COVID-19. Produced via immunoSEQ multiplex PCR; TCRdb's table is partial and in-frame only. There are approximately 180,000 clones in the sample; 70% to 80% occur only once, and approximately 15% lies in the top ten. The sequenced sample was PBMCs or T cells enriched from blood (not recorded which). These receptor sequences come from a woman in her forties or fifties who had recovered from COVID-19.

This chain connects TRBV9 to TRBJ2-3; TRBD2 matches 10 bases. This CDR3 comprises 16 residues. Germline lookup yields CDR1 SGDLS and CDR2 YYNGEE. The J segment lost 5 bases and the V segment lost 1 base, leaving 7 bases of the junction unmatched. CDR3 nucleotide sequence: TGTGCCAGCAGCGTATTAAGCGGGAGGGCCTTAGATACGCAGTATTTT. It encodes CASSVLSGRALDTQYF.

This chain uses TRBV28 with TRBJ1-2; 8 bases line up with TRBD1. Germline V lookup: CDR1 MDHEN, CDR2 SYDVKM. The CDR3 has 17 amino acids. V shed 3 bases and J 0 bases; nucleotides not matched to a gene: 9. CDR3 residues: CASSLGRGRRSNYGYTF. The CDR3 nucleotides are TGTGCCAGCAGTTTGGGCAGGGGGCGCAGGTCTAACTATGGCTACACCTTC.

The rearrangement links TRBV4-2 to TRBJ1-3; weak D call: TRBD1 (6 bases). CDR3 length: 13 residues. V was pared by 8 bases and J by 8 bases, with 16 bases between. Germline V lookup: CDR1 LGHNA, CDR2 YNFKEQ. The DNA of the CDR3 is TGTGCCAGCGGACAGCCCCCAAGGGACACCATATATTTT. Translating it yields CASGQPPRDTIYF.

This sequence joins TRBV28 and TRBJ2-5; D perhaps matches TRBD1 (5 bases). V gave up 8 bases and J gave up 2 bases, with 18 bases separating them. This CDR3 region has 15 residues. The V gene's germline CDR1 is MDHEN and CDR2 SYDVKM. The CDR3 is CASGYRGFAQETQYF. CDR3 bases: TGTGCCAGCGGTTATAGGGGTTTTGCGCAAGAGACCCAGTACTTC.

In its sample, this clone was seen once. The chain has TRBV5-5 and TRBJ2-7; D may be TRBD2 (5 bases). This CDR3 spans 16 amino acids. Germline CDR1 reads SGHKS; CDR2 reads YYEKEE (reference sequence). Trimming shortened V by 1 base and J by 5 bases, and 19 bases separated the two germline ends. The DNA of the CDR3 is TGTGCCAGCAGCTTGACCCAGGACTCCAACCCCCACGAGCAGTACTTC. It is translated as CASSLTQDSNPHEQYF.

The CDR3 is CASSQYTGELFF. In DNA form, the CDR3 reads TGTGCCAGCAGCCAGTACACCGGGGAGCTGTTTTTT. The chain employs TRBV7-2 and TRBJ2-2; D is unclear. The V end lost 5 bases, the J end lost 3 bases, and 4 bases lay between the germline ends. Germline CDR1 reads SGHTA; CDR2 reads FQGNSA. The CDR3 is 12 residues long.